This T cell receptor beta chain is from a study of T cell changes during pregnancy in multiple sclerosis. Germline loops: CDR1 SGHKS, CDR2 YYEKEE (reference sequence). CDR3 length: 12 residues. Trimming stripped 0 bases from V and 5 bases from J, with 6 bases between. Produced via immunoSEQ multiplex PCR; TCRdb's table is partial and in-frame only. This sample carries around 59,000 clones, 93% of them seen once, and the ten largest clones take 3% to 4.5%. The genes are TRBV5-5 and TRBJ2-7; D is perhaps TRBD1 (5 bases). The source material was CD8+ T cells from peripheral blood mononuclear cells, sampled in the second trimester of pregnancy. The source is a female donor with multiple sclerosis, enrolled in a pregnancy study. CDR3 loop: CASSLEGDEQYF. The CDR3 bases are TGTGCCAGCAGCTTGGAAGGGGACGAGCAGTACTTC. Full variable domain (outside the CDR3, taken from reference TRBV5-5 and TRBJ2-7): DAGVTQSPTHLIKTRGQQVTLRCSPISGHKSVSWYQQVLGQGPQFIFQYYEKEERGRGNFPDRFSARQFPNYSSELNVNALLLGDSALYLCASSLEGDEQYFGPGTRLTVT.